This T cell receptor beta chain was profiled in a study of blood T cell repertoires in COVID-19. For the study at large: Collection of acute and convalescent COVID-19 samples took place in the United States, Italy and Spain. T cells, B-cell-depleted T cells, or PBMCs provided the cDNA or gDNA that served as material.

This CDR3 is built from 15 residues. Losses at the gene ends were 5 bases for V and 5 bases for J; bases not matched to a gene: 8. From germline, CDR1 is SGHAT and CDR2 FQNNGV. Under the authors' procedure: Amplified reference gene primers provided the basis for estimating nucleated cell counts. The assay was immunoSEQ multiplex PCR, and TCRdb's table has in-frame clones only and misses some. Clone size and the V and J calls come from that table; the DNA yielded D and trimming. The data contain some 150,000 clones, around 88% of them seen just once; the ten biggest clones take up less than 2%. The sequence was obtained from a woman aged 55-69 years with acute or convalescent COVID-19. The V gene is TRBV11-2, the J gene TRBJ1-4; 7 bases map to TRBD1. The material sequenced was peripheral blood. CDR3 coding DNA: TGTGCCAGCAGCCTACGACAGGGTTGGAATGAAAAACTGTTTTTT. Translated, it gives CASSLRQGWNEKLFF.